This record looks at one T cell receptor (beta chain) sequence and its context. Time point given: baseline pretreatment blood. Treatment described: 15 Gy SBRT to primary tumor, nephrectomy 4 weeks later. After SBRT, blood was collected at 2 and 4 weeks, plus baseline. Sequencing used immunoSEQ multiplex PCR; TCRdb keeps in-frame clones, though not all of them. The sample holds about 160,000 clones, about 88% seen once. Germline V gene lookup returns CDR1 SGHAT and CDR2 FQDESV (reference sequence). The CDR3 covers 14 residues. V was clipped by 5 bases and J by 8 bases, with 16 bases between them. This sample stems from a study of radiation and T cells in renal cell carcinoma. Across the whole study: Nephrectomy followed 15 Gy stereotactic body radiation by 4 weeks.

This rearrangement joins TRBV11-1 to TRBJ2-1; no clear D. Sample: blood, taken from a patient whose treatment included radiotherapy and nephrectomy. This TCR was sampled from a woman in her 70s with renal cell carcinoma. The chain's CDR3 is CASSPPLGSHEQFF. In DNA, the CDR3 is TGTGCCAGCAGCCCCCCGCTCGGTAGCCATGAGCAGTTCTTC.